The rows below give T cell receptor beta chains drawn from one sample of a study of cytomegalovirus exposure and HLA in healthy donors. TCRdb keeps only in-frame clones here, not all; method: immunoSEQ multiplex PCR. The repertoire consists of some 140,000 clones, with around 78% occurring once and the leading ten covering about 1.5%. Material: PBMCs. All receptors come from a young woman in good health and CMV-seronegative. CDR3s include the opening cysteine and the closing phenylalanine or tryptophan. The D gene is left open where the match is weak. Some rows have no size entry. The others give once, few or many, or a class for an expanded clone.

CDR3aa: CASSLGAGGQGNEQFF
CDR3nt: TGCGCCAGCAGCTTGGGAGCGGGAGGTCAGGGAAATGAGCAGTTCTTC
j_gene: TRBJ2-1
d_gene: TRBD2
abundance: NA
v_gene: TRBV5-1

CDR3aa: CASSVRVGRRETQYF
CDR3nt: TGTGCCAGCAGTGTACGGGTCGGCAGGAGGGAGACCCAGTACTTC
j_gene: TRBJ2-5
d_gene: NA
abundance: NA
v_gene: TRBV6-1

CDR3aa: CSVVGTRQTDTQYF
CDR3nt: TGCAGCGTTGTTGGTACTAGGCAGACAGATACGCAGTATTTT
j_gene: TRBJ2-3
d_gene: NA
abundance: few
v_gene: TRBV29-1

CDR3aa: CASGGLAGAEQYF
CDR3nt: TGTGCCAGCGGGGGACTAGCGGGAGCCGAGCAGTACTTC
j_gene: TRBJ2-7
d_gene: TRBD2
abundance: few
v_gene: TRBV2

CDR3aa: CASSERTADQPQHF
CDR3nt: TGTGCCAGCAGTGAACGGACAGCCGATCAGCCCCAGCATTTT
j_gene: TRBJ1-5
d_gene: NA
abundance: NA
v_gene: TRBV25-1

CDR3aa: CAFTAGYNEQFF
CDR3nt: TGTGCCTTCACAGCGGGGTACAATGAGCAGTTCTTC
j_gene: TRBJ2-1
d_gene: TRBD2
abundance: NA
v_gene: TRBV30

CDR3aa: CASSLPSGYNEQFF
CDR3nt: TGTGCCAGCAGCTTGCCCTCAGGGTACAATGAGCAGTTCTTC
j_gene: TRBJ2-1
d_gene: NA
abundance: few
v_gene: TRBV5-6

CDR3aa: CASSYGGPYGYTF
CDR3nt: TGTGCCAGCAGTTACGGAGGACCCTATGGCTACACCTTC
j_gene: TRBJ1-2
d_gene: NA
abundance: NA
v_gene: TRBV6-5

CDR3aa: CATRQANNEQFF
CDR3nt: TGCGCCACCAGACAGGCTAACAATGAGCAGTTCTTC
j_gene: TRBJ2-1
d_gene: NA
abundance: NA
v_gene: TRBV5-1

CDR3aa: CASSPDPGNNQPQHF
CDR3nt: TGTGCCAGCAGCCCCGACCCAGGGAACAATCAGCCCCAGCATTTT
j_gene: TRBJ1-5
d_gene: NA
abundance: NA
v_gene: TRBV11-2

CDR3aa: CASSQLTGYAFF
CDR3nt: TGCGCCAGCAGCCAGTTGACAGGGTATGCTTTCTTT
j_gene: TRBJ1-1
d_gene: TRBD1
abundance: NA
v_gene: TRBV4-1

CDR3aa: CASSGQDKYGYTF
CDR3nt: TGCGCCAGCAGTGGCCAGGACAAGTATGGCTACACCTTC
j_gene: TRBJ1-2
d_gene: NA
abundance: NA
v_gene: TRBV10-1

CDR3aa: CASSGQGAIYF
CDR3nt: TGTGCCAGCAGCGGACAGGGGGCCATATATTTT
j_gene: TRBJ1-3
d_gene: TRBD1
abundance: NA
v_gene: TRBV9

CDR3aa: CASSTTGEGYGYTF
CDR3nt: TGTGCCAGTAGTACGACAGGGGAGGGCTATGGCTACACCTTC
j_gene: TRBJ1-2
d_gene: TRBD1
abundance: NA
v_gene: TRBV19

CDR3aa: CASSYSTGGTEAFF
CDR3nt: TGTGCCAGCAGCTATTCTACAGGGGGCACTGAAGCTTTCTTT
j_gene: TRBJ1-1
d_gene: TRBD1
abundance: NA
v_gene: TRBV5-4

CDR3aa: CAWSLGGWEQFF
CDR3nt: TGTGCCTGGAGTCTGGGGGGGTGGGAGCAGTTCTTC
j_gene: TRBJ2-1
d_gene: TRBD2
abundance: few
v_gene: TRBV30

CDR3aa: CASSSGGDAFF
CDR3nt: TGTGCCAGCAGTTCTGGAGGGGATGCTTTCTTT
j_gene: TRBJ1-1
d_gene: NA
abundance: NA
v_gene: TRBV27

CDR3aa: CASSLDRLGWREKLFF
CDR3nt: TGTGCCAGCAGCTTAGACCGCTTAGGGTGGAGGGAAAAACTGTTTTTT
j_gene: TRBJ1-4
d_gene: NA
abundance: few
v_gene: TRBV7-9

CDR3aa: CASSPPAGVFYEQYF
CDR3nt: TGTGCCAGCAGCCCCCCAGCGGGAGTGTTCTACGAGCAGTACTTC
j_gene: TRBJ2-7
d_gene: TRBD2
abundance: few
v_gene: TRBV7-9

CDR3aa: CAWGPGGEGQPQHF
CDR3nt: TGTGCCTGGGGTCCTGGGGGGGAAGGTCAGCCCCAGCATTTT
j_gene: TRBJ1-5
d_gene: NA
abundance: NA
v_gene: TRBV30

CDR3aa: CASSLVFRDEQFF
CDR3nt: TGTGCCAGCAGCTTAGTTTTTCGCGATGAGCAGTTCTTC
j_gene: TRBJ2-1
d_gene: NA
abundance: NA
v_gene: TRBV7-9

CDR3aa: CASSLHRGMGSTEAFF
CDR3nt: TGTGCCAGCAGCCTCCATAGGGGAATGGGAAGCACTGAAGCTTTCTTT
j_gene: TRBJ1-1
d_gene: NA
abundance: NA
v_gene: TRBV7-2

CDR3aa: CASSPGTGTDTQYF
CDR3nt: TGCGCCAGCAGTCCAGGGACTGGGACAGATACGCAGTATTTT
j_gene: TRBJ2-3
d_gene: NA
abundance: NA
v_gene: TRBV23-1

CDR3aa: CAWSVQNGQPQHF
CDR3nt: TGTGCCTGGAGTGTACAGAACGGTCAGCCCCAGCATTTT
j_gene: TRBJ1-5
d_gene: NA
abundance: NA
v_gene: TRBV30

CDR3aa: CASSEGIKTGNYEQYF
CDR3nt: TGTGCCAGCAGTGAAGGAATTAAAACAGGGAACTACGAGCAGTACTTC
j_gene: TRBJ2-7
d_gene: NA
abundance: once
v_gene: TRBV6-1

CDR3aa: CASSILTSGLTYEQYF
CDR3nt: TGCGCCAGCAGCATCCTGACTAGCGGTCTTACCTACGAGCAGTACTTC
j_gene: TRBJ2-7
d_gene: TRBD2
abundance: few
v_gene: TRBV5-1

CDR3aa: CAWSVVGGRREKLFF
CDR3nt: TGTGCCTGGAGTGTAGTTGGAGGGCGGAGAGAAAAACTGTTTTTT
j_gene: TRBJ1-4
d_gene: NA
abundance: few
v_gene: TRBV30